These 15 T cell receptor beta chains were sequenced from one sample in a study of blood T cells in healthy people across ages. Primers used in a second PCR of roughly 6 to 11 cycles were a sample-barcoded 5' primer and a J-beta primer mix. Each CDR3 protein gets one entry after TCRdb re-called the 5' RACE reads with MiXCR. The profile shows approximately 1,700,000 distinct CDR3 sequences, around 40% of them singletons. The sequenced sample was blood. Receptor source: a human donor in good health.

The table lists this clonotype with a few counts. A much larger clone differs by one base, so this may be a read error. V usage is TRBV7-9 and J usage is TRBJ2-6; weak D call: TRBD1 (5 bases). Trimming left V 5 bases short and J 1 base short, with 12 bases between. The CDR3 extends over 16 amino acids. CDR1 is SEHNR, CDR2 FQNEAQ, per germline (reference sequence). CDR3: CASSPGRGSGANVLTF. The CDR3 region has the DNA TGTGCCAGCAGCCCGGGTAGGGGTTCTGGGGCCAACGTCCTGACTTTC.

J is TRBJ2-5 and V is TRBV11-2; 10 bases line up with TRBD1. The better agreement between TRBJ2-7 and the DNA end casts doubt on the J call. The CDR3 loop spans 15 amino acids. Looked up from germline, CDR1 is SGHAT and CDR2 is FQNNGV. The CDR3 reads CASSLGGGTGDEQYF. The CDR3 coding sequence is TGTGCCAGCAGCTTAGGAGGGGGGACAGGGGACGAGCAGTACTTC.

This clonotype was recorded many times. This chain links TRBV10-3 with TRBJ2-1, with 10 bases matching TRBD2. The CDR3 length is 16 residues. With 2 bases clipped from V and 2 bases from J, the junction kept 3 bases outside the gene matches. Germline values: CDR1 ENHRY, CDR2 SYGVKD. CDR3 in amino acids: CAISEIAGGAYNEQFF. CDR3 in DNA: TGTGCCATCAGTGAGATAGCGGGGGGAGCCTACAATGAGCAGTTCTTC.

The chain links TRBV7-9 to TRBJ1-1; 8 bases align to TRBD1. The trim removed 2 bases at V and 2 bases at J, leaving 4 bases unmatched. CDR3 length equals 15 residues. The germline CDR1 and CDR2 sequences are SEHNR and FQNEAQ (reference sequence). The CDR3 DNA is TGTGCCAGCAGCTTACCCAGGGGGCGAAACACTGAAGCTTTCTTT. Its protein product is CASSLPRGRNTEAFF.

J is TRBJ1-1 and V is TRBV5-1, with D unclear. This CDR3 region has 14 residues. V dropped 3 bases and J dropped 3 bases, with 12 bases sitting between them. CDR1 and CDR2 from the germline V gene are SGHRS and YFSETQ. The DNA for the CDR3 is TGCGCCAGCAGCTGGCAAATCGGGGACACTGAAGCTTTCTTT. Residues: CASSWQIGDTEAFF.

The V gene is TRBV28, the J gene TRBJ2-5, with unresolved D. V lost 9 bases and J 1 base, leaving 12 bases between the germline ends. The CDR3 length is 13 residues. Germline V gives CDR1 MDHEN, CDR2 SYDVKM. CDR3: CASKSGPQETQYF. The CDR3 coding sequence is TGTGCCAGTAAGTCGGGCCCCCAAGAGACCCAGTACTTC.

A few counts support this clonotype. V is TRBV19 and J is TRBJ2-1; TRBD2 aligns across 7 bases. The DNA end is more similar to TRBJ2-7, so the J call may be wrong. The germline CDR1 and CDR2 sequences are LNHDA and SQIVND (reference sequence). This CDR3 is built from 15 residues. The CDR3 sequence is CASSILADTYNEQYF. The DNA for the CDR3 is TGTGCCAGTAGTATACTAGCGGACACCTACAATGAGCAGTACTTC.

This chain links TRBV12-5 with TRBJ2-1, with D perhaps given as TRBD1 or TRBD2 (5 bases each). V was pared by 6 bases and J by 3 bases, with 24 bases between. CDR3 length: 18 amino acids. Looked up from germline, CDR1 is LGHNT and CDR2 is FRNRAP. In nucleotides, the CDR3 is TGTGCTAGTGGACTCAACCCCGGGGCCAGCGCCTACTACAATGAGCAGTTCTTC. Protein sequence: CASGLNPGASAYYNEQFF.

In this sample, this clonotype turned up many times. V usage is TRBV7-3 and J usage is TRBJ2-1; D possibly corresponds to TRBD2 (6 bases). The germline V gene encodes CDR1 SGHTA and CDR2 FQGTGA. V lost 4 bases and J lost 1, with 11 bases in between. The CDR3 extends over 15 amino acids. The CDR3 region has the DNA TGTGCCAGCAGCTCCCAGGGAGGATCCTACAATGAGCAGTTCTTC. It encodes CASSSQGGSYNEQFF.

The chain uses TRBV12-3 or TRBV12-4 and TRBJ1-5, with D maybe TRBD1 (5 bases). Trimming stripped 8 bases from V and 9 bases from J, with 17 bases between. The CDR3 is 13 amino acids. For the CDR3, the DNA is TGTGCCAGCGTTGACAGTCTAGTACGGCCCCAGCATTTT. Translating it yields CASVDSLVRPQHF.

A few counts support this clonotype. The rearrangement links TRBV25-1 to TRBJ2-5; D is undetermined. This CDR3 has 13 amino acids. The germline V and J ends were trimmed by 3 bases and 5 bases, with 10 bases remaining between them. Germline loops: CDR1 MGHDK, CDR2 SYGVNS. The CDR3 bases are TGTGCCAGCAGTGATCCCATGTCGGAGACCCAGTACTTC. Translation: CASSDPMSETQYF. Based on the CDR3 plus reference TRBV25-1 and TRBJ2-5, the full variable domain is EADIYQTPRYLVIGTGKKITLECSQTMGHDKMYWYQQDPGMELHLIHYSYGVNSTEKGDLSSESTVSRIRTEHFPLTLESARPSHTSQYLCASSDPMSETQYFGPGTRLLVL.

With respect to this clonotype: One end of the junction does not line up with germline, which may come from a read error. This chain joins TRBV6-2 or TRBV6-3 and TRBJ1-5, with D tentatively TRBD1 (5 bases). CDR1 is MNHEY and CDR2 is SVGEGT in the germline V gene. There are 14 residues in the CDR3. The CDR3 DNA reads as TGTGCCGGCAGACCGCACGTTACAGGTCAGCCCCAGCATTTT. It translates to CAGRPHVTGQPQHF.

This rearrangement joins TRBV29-1 to TRBJ2-5; D might be TRBD1 or TRBD2, each matching 6 bases. Per germline, CDR1 SQVTM and CDR2 ANQGSEA. This CDR3 has 13 residues. V lost 6 bases and J 0 bases, leaving 11 bases between the germline ends. CDR3 protein: CSVTGGNQETQYF. CDR3 bases: TGCAGCGTGACAGGAGGGAACCAAGAGACCCAGTACTTC.

As for this clonotype: A much more abundant neighbour one base away suggests this may be a read error. The chain joins TRBV5-1 to TRBJ2-7; D remains unclear. The CDR3 runs to 14 residues. Germline assignment: CDR1 SGHRS and CDR2 YFSETQ. CDR3 sequence reads: CASGLDPNSYEQYF. The DNA for the CDR3 is TGCGCCAGCGGCTTGGACCCAAACTCCTACGAGCAGTACTTC. The full variable domain, completed using reference TRBV5-1 and TRBJ2-7, is KAGVTQTPRYLIKTRGQQVTLSCSPISGHRSVSWYQQTPGQGLQFLFEYFSETQRNKGNFPGRFSGRQFSNSRSEMNVSTLELGDSALYLCASGLDPNSYEQYFGPGTRLTVT.

The chain carries TRBV7-3 and TRBJ2-3, with D tentatively TRBD2 (6 bases). The V and J ends lost 5 bases and 5 bases respectively, with 20 bases between them. The CDR3 is made up of 16 amino acids. Germline assignment: CDR1 SGHTA and CDR2 FQGTGA. The CDR3 spells CASSPTGRQGGDTQYF. The DNA for the CDR3 is TGTGCCAGCAGCCCCACGGGACGGCAGGGAGGAGATACGCAGTATTTT. Drawing the rest from reference TRBV7-3 and TRBJ2-3, the complete variable domain is GAGVSQTPSNKVTEKGKYVELRCDPISGHTALYWYRQSLGQGPEFLIYFQGTGAADDSGLPNDRFFAVRPEGSVSTLKIQRTERGDSAVYLCASSPTGRQGGDTQYFGPGTRLTVL.